This entry concerns a single T cell receptor (beta chain). No antigen is known for it. Every patient had mismatch repair deficiency by PCR or immunohistochemistry. TCRs were sequenced from a few patients responding to pembrolizumab. Libraries were prepared by immunoSEQ multiplex PCR; TCRdb keeps only in-frame clonotypes and omits some of them. The table shows roughly 130,000 clones, with about nine tenths occurring only once. The data derive from a study of PD-1 blockade in mismatch repair-deficient tumors. Study as a whole: Patients had approximately 13 mismatch repair-deficient cancer types, all previously treated and progressing. Study-level results: Tumor-resident clones, often undetectable pretreatment in blood, expanded then contracted after pembrolizumab.

The CDR3 consists of 16 residues. CDR1 and CDR2 from the germline V gene are SEHNR and FQNEAQ (reference sequence). V was cut by 5 bases and J by 2 bases, with 16 bases left in between. The receptor was derived from an adult with mismatch repair-deficient cancer. The sample in question was peripheral blood, obtained just under 74 weeks after starting pembrolizumab. The chain joins TRBV7-9 to TRBJ2-1; a possible D gene is TRBD1 (6 bases). CDR3 residues: CASSQPQGTPYNEQFF. The CDR3, as DNA: TGTGCCAGCAGCCAACCGCAGGGGACACCCTACAATGAGCAGTTCTTC.